The 23 T cell receptor beta chains below were found in one sample sequenced in a study of T cell changes during pregnancy in multiple sclerosis. The repertoire was sequenced with immunoSEQ multiplex PCR; TCRdb's copy has only in-frame clones and lacks some. This table has tens of thousands of clones, 91% appearing once. This specimen was peripheral blood, taken after pregnancy. These TCRs come from a female donor in good health, enrolled as a control in a pregnancy study.

This clone was seen a handful of times. The chain carries TRBV18 and TRBJ1-2; the D gene is possibly TRBD1 (6 bases). The CDR3 is 14 residues long. Germline CDR1 reads KGHSH; CDR2 reads LQKENI. Trimming removed 6 bases at V and 3 bases at J, with 14 bases between. Written as DNA, the CDR3 is TGTGCCAGCTCGCCCCAGGGGTCCGACTATGGCTACACCTTC. This codes for CASSPQGSDYGYTF.

The chain uses TRBV12-5 and TRBJ1-2; 7 bases align to TRBD1. From germline, CDR1 is LGHNT and CDR2 FRNRAP. Trimming removed 7 bases from V and 3 bases from J; junction bases left unmatched: 5. The CDR3 length is 13 residues. DNA for the CDR3: TGTGCTAGTGCCCCCGGGACAGACTATGGCTACACCTTC. It is translated as CASAPGTDYGYTF.

V and J are TRBV7-3 and TRBJ2-3; D might be TRBD2 (6 bases). The germline V gene has CDR1 SGHTA and CDR2 FQGTGA. This CDR3 is 15 amino acids long. Trimming left V 1 base short and J 1 base short, with 9 bases between. CDR3 in DNA: TGTGCCAGCAGCTTAAATGGCGGGGGCACAGATACGCAGTATTTT. Translation: CASSLNGGGTDTQYF.

This sequence joins TRBV14 and TRBJ1-4; no clear D. This CDR3 region has 10 residues. Looked up from germline, CDR1 is SGHDN and CDR2 is FVKESK. Trimming took 9 bases from V and 8 from J, leaving 7 bases between them. The CDR3 nucleotides are TGTGCCAGTTCAGGCGAAAAACTGTTTTTT. Translation gives CASSGEKLFF.

The chain joins TRBV6-6 to TRBJ1-1, with TRBD1 identical over 9 bases. V lost 5 bases, J lost 5 bases, and 9 bases stayed unmatched. Germline-derived CDR1 and CDR2 are MNHNY and SVGAGI (reference sequence). This CDR3 region has 15 residues. In DNA form, the CDR3 reads TGTGCCAGCAGTCCCCGTCACAGGGGGCGAACTGAAGCTTTCTTT. This codes for CASSPRHRGRTEAFF.

The J gene is TRBJ2-3, the V gene TRBV27, with TRBD1 as a possible D gene (6 bases). The CDR3 is 15 amino acids. Germline assignment: CDR1 MNHEY and CDR2 SMNVEV (reference sequence). Trimming shortened V by 6 bases and J by 4 bases, and 17 bases separated the two germline ends. The CDR3 DNA sequence: TGTGCCAGCAGCCGTCCAGGGGACGGCGCAGATACGCAGTATTTT. Residues: CASSRPGDGADTQYF.

In its sample, this clone was seen a few times. The CDR3 here is CSADRTQGGTEAFF. CDR3 DNA: TGCAGCGCCGATAGAACACAGGGCGGGACTGAAGCTTTCTTT. This chain uses TRBV29-1 with TRBJ1-1, with D possibly matching TRBD1 (6 bases). The germline CDR1 and CDR2 sequences are SQVTM and ANQGSEA. V dropped 7 bases and J dropped 5 bases, with 20 bases sitting between them. The CDR3 totals 14 residues.

V and J are TRBV7-9 and TRBJ1-2; D might be TRBD1 (5 bases). The germline V and J ends were trimmed by 5 bases and 4 bases, with 17 bases remaining between them. Per germline, CDR1 SEHNR and CDR2 FQNEAQ (reference sequence). There are 15 residues in the CDR3. DNA for the CDR3: TGTGCCAGCAGCCCCCGATCGGGGGGAGGCTATGGCTACACCTTC. Residues: CASSPRSGGGYGYTF.

The CDR3 DNA sequence: TGTGCCAGCTCGTCAGACAGGAAGAATTCACCCCTCCACTTT. Protein sequence: CASSSDRKNSPLHF. The chain joins TRBV18 to TRBJ1-6; perhaps TRBD1 as D (6 bases). The V gene's germline CDR1 is KGHSH and CDR2 LQKENI. The CDR3 has 14 amino acids. Trimming took off 6 bases at V and 7 bases at J, with 13 bases between the two ends.

The chain is built from TRBV5-6 and TRBJ2-7; 9 nucleotides line up with TRBD2. The CDR3 runs to 16 residues. The V segment lost 0 bases and the J segment 4 bases; nucleotides outside the gene matches: 8. Germline V gene lookup returns CDR1 SGHDT and CDR2 YYEEEE. The CDR3 DNA reads as TGTGCCAGCAGCTTGGCAGGCGGGGGGGCCAGTTACGAGCAGTACTTC. Encoded protein: CASSLAGGGASYEQYF.

The V gene is TRBV7-2, the J gene TRBJ2-5; 9 bases fit TRBD1. The J segment lost 6 bases and the V segment lost 5 bases, leaving 7 bases of the junction unmatched. The CDR3 spans 14 residues. CDR1 is SGHTA and CDR2 is FQGNSA in the germline V gene. This chain's CDR3 is CASSRDRDRQTQYF. CDR3 DNA sequence: TGTGCCAGCAGCCGGGACAGGGATCGACAGACCCAGTACTTC.

The chain employs TRBV30 and TRBJ1-5; 7 bases are a match to TRBD1. This CDR3 comprises 14 residues. The trim removed 1 base at V and 2 bases at J, leaving 2 bases unmatched. From germline, CDR1 is GTSNPN and CDR2 SVGIG (reference sequence). The chain's CDR3 is CAWSAQGGNQPQHF. CDR3 sequence (DNA): TGTGCCTGGAGTGCTCAGGGGGGCAATCAGCCCCAGCATTTT.

The genes are TRBV5-8 and TRBJ1-6, with D perhaps matching TRBD1 (5 bases). Between the trimmed V and J ends, which lost 4 bases and 4 bases, there was a span of 12 bases. CDR3 length: 15 amino acids. CDR1 and CDR2 from the germline V gene are SGHTS and YDEGEE. The DNA of the CDR3 is TGTGCCAGCAGCACCGGACGGGGGTATAATTCACCCCTCCACTTT. This translates into CASSTGRGYNSPLHF.

In nucleotides, the CDR3 is TGCGCCAGCAGCCAAGATCCGGGGACAGTCATATCCTCACGGAACTATGGCTACACCTTC. Translation: CASSQDPGTVISSRNYGYTF. This chain connects TRBV4-3 to TRBJ1-2; TRBD1 matches at 7 bases. The J segment lost 2 bases and the V segment lost 0 bases, leaving 18 bases of the junction unmatched. This CDR3 region has 20 residues. Per the germline V gene, CDR1 is LGHNA and CDR2 is YSLEER.

V gene TRBV5-5 combines with J gene TRBJ1-1; tentatively, D is TRBD1 (5 bases). There are 13 residues in the CDR3. Germline assignment: CDR1 SGHKS and CDR2 YYEKEE (reference sequence). V dropped 4 bases and J dropped 8 bases, with 15 bases sitting between them. The CDR3 here is CASSPDRSPEAFF. CDR3 sequence (DNA): TGTGCCAGCAGCCCAGACAGATCCCCCGAAGCTTTCTTT.

The chain couples TRBV4-1 to TRBJ2-6; D call uncertain. The germline V and J ends were trimmed by 1 base and 0 bases, with 4 bases remaining between them. CDR1 and CDR2 (germline): MGHRA, YSYEKL. The CDR3 length is 15 residues. For the CDR3, the DNA is TGCGCCAGCAGCCAAGGGCTCTCTGGGGCCAACGTCCTGACTTTC. Its protein product is CASSQGLSGANVLTF.

This sequence joins TRBV19 and TRBJ1-6; 7 nucleotides agree with TRBD1. The length of the CDR3 is 15 residues. Germline loops: CDR1 LNHDA, CDR2 SQIVND (reference sequence). After removal of 5 bases from V and 7 bases from J, the junction contained 8 bases not matched to a gene. The CDR3 reads CASSPTTGRNSPLHF. The DNA of the CDR3 is TGTGCCAGTAGTCCCACGACAGGGAGAAATTCACCCCTCCACTTT.

This chain connects TRBV9 to TRBJ1-2; D unresolved. The germline V gene encodes CDR1 SGDLS and CDR2 YYNGEE. This CDR3 has 16 residues. Trimming took off 0 bases at V and 4 bases at J, with 16 bases between the two ends. The CDR3 sequence is CASSVALADPLYGYTF. The CDR3, as DNA: TGTGCCAGCAGCGTAGCTCTTGCAGATCCCCTCTATGGCTACACCTTC.

The chain carries TRBV7-2 and TRBJ1-4; D gene uncertain. The CDR3 extends over 15 amino acids. Germline V CDR1 and CDR2: SGHTA, FQGNSA. V shed 5 bases and J shed 8 bases, with 18 bases lying between them. The CDR3 nucleotides are TGTGCCAGCAGCCCCCCGGGAACCAAGGGCGAAAAACTGTTTTTT. The encoded protein is CASSPPGTKGEKLFF.

In its sample, this clone was seen once. This sequence joins TRBV4-3 and TRBJ2-7, with 7 bases lining up with TRBD1. With V trimmed by 4 bases and J by 1 base, 7 bases remained unmatched. Germline CDR1 LGHNA, CDR2 YSLEER. The CDR3 spans 15 residues. In nucleotides, the CDR3 is TGCGCCAGCAGCCGATCCGAGACAGGGTCCTACGAGCAGTACTTC. Translated, it gives CASSRSETGSYEQYF.

The chain carries TRBV21-1 and TRBJ1-2; the table's D call TRBD1 went unverified against the DNA. TRBV21-1 is reported as a pseudogene. The CDR3 has 16 residues. The CDR3 DNA reads as TGTGCCAGCAGCCTCCAGGGCGATCACGTTAACTATGGCTACACCTTC. It translates to CASSLQGDHVNYGYTF.

This chain connects TRBV4-3 to TRBJ2-5; D possibly corresponds to TRBD2 (6 bases). The CDR3 is 19 residues long. The V gene's germline CDR1 is LGHNA and CDR2 YSLEER. V dropped 3 bases and J dropped 0 bases, with 23 bases sitting between them. CDR3 sequence: CASSQRDGLHPQYQETQYF. CDR3 DNA: TGCGCCAGCAGCCAGCGGGACGGACTTCATCCTCAGTACCAAGAGACCCAGTACTTC.

The chain couples TRBV27 to TRBJ2-3; 7 bases are a match to TRBD1. V dropped 6 bases and J dropped 4; count of bases not matched to a gene: 4. The CDR3 has 13 residues. CDR1 and CDR2 (germline): MNHEY, SMNVEV (reference sequence). This CDR3 reads CASRKGTADTQYF. The CDR3 region has the DNA TGTGCCAGCAGAAAAGGGACAGCAGATACGCAGTATTTT.